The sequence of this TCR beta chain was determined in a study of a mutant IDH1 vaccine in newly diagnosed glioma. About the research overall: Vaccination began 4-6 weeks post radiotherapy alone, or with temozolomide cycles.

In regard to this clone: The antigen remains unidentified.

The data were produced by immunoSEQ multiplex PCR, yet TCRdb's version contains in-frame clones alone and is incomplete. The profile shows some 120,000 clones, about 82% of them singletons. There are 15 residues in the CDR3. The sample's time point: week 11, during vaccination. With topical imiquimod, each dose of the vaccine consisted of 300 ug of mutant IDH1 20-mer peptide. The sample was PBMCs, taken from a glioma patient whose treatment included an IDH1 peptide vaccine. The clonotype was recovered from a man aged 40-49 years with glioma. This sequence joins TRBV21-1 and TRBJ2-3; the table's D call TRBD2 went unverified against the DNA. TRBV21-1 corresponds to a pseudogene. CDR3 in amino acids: CASPWDYDSTDTQYF. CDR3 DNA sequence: TGTGCCAGCCCCTGGGACTACGATTCCACAGATACGCAGTATTTT.